This T cell receptor (beta chain) was recovered during a study of blood T cell repertoires in COVID-19. In the study overall: Donors in the United States, Italy and Spain gave samples during acute or convalescent COVID-19. The analysed material was cDNA or gDNA that came from T cells, B-cell-depleted T cells, or PBMCs.

The CDR3 consists of 14 residues. Germline loops: CDR1 MDHEN, CDR2 SYDVKM. V gave up 6 bases and J gave up 2 bases, with 14 bases separating them. Participants' own reports of clinical history determined their cohort assignment. This clone was found a few times. Original analysis: Estimation of nucleated cell counts relied on the amplification of reference gene primers. Sequenced by immunoSEQ multiplex PCR; TCRdb stores in-frame clones only, minus some. The D gene and trimming were derived from the DNA, and the V and J assignments and clone size from that table. The data show a few hundred thousand clones, 65% to 90% seen once.

Sequences were obtained from PBMCs or T cells enriched from blood (not recorded which). The TCR comes from a woman in her forties with acute COVID-19. J is TRBJ2-7 and V is TRBV28, with D maybe TRBD1 (6 bases). Written as DNA, the CDR3 is TGTGCCAGCAGAGGACAGTTCCTCACCTACGAGCAGTACTTC. Encoded protein: CASRGQFLTYEQYF. The full variable domain, in which reference TRBV28 and TRBJ2-7 provide the parts outside the CDR3, is DVKVTQSSRYLVKRTGEKVFLECVQDMDHENMFWYRQDPGLGLRLIYFSYDVKMKEKGDIPEGYSVSREKKERFSLILESASTNQTSMYLCASRGQFLTYEQYFGPGTRLTVT.